This T cell receptor beta chain came from a study of T-cell memory formation after mild COVID-19. About the research overall: Most TCR clusters belonged to a single donor.

This clonotype has only a few counts. What it binds is not known. This CDR3 has 12 residues. The germline V gene encodes CDR1 SGHRS and CDR2 YFSETQ. The germline V and J ends were trimmed by 4 bases and 2 bases, with 5 bases remaining between them. A single record per CDR3 protein comes from TCRdb applying MiXCR to the 5' RACE reads. The sample consists of hundreds of thousands of distinct CDR3 sequences, about 20% of them appearing once. Findings of the study overall: Contracting CD4+ clones were located mainly in CM and EM, and CD8+ clones in EMRA. The SARS-CoV-2 specificity of second-wave clones reaching peak at day 37 remained unverified. CD4/CD8 balance characterized clones contracting day 15 to 85, and CD4+ skew characterized later expanders.

V is TRBV5-1 and J is TRBJ2-3; D remains unclear. Sequencing was performed on PBMCs or a T cell subset sorted from them (not recorded which). The receptor was derived from a man between 18 and 35 years old who had mild COVID-19 (a few samples of this study predate the infection). Cell type and time point are not known. The CDR3 DNA sequence: TGCGCCAGCAGCATTAACACAGATACGCAGTATTTT. Its translation: CASSINTDTQYF.